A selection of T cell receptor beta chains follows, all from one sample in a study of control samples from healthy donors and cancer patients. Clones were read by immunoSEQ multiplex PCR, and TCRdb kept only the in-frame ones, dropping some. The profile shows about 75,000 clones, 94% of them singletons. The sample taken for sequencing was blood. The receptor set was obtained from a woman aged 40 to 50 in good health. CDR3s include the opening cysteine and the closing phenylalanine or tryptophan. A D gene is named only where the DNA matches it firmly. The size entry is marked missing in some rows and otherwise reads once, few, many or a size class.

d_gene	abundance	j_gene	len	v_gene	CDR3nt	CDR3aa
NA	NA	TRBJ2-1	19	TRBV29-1	TGCAGCGTCTTTCAGGGAACTAGCTTCCGATTAAGCTCCTACAATGAGCAGTTCTTC	CSVFQGTSFRLSSYNEQFF
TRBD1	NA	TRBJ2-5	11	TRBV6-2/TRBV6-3	TGTGCCAGCAGTTACGGACAGGCGGAGTACTTC	CASSYGQAEYF
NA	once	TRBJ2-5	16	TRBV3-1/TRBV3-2	TGTGCCAGCAGCCAAGGTGCTCTAGCGCTCCAAGAGACCCAGTACTTC	CASSQGALALQETQYF
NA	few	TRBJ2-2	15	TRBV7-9	TGTGCCAGCAGCTTAGGGCTGGGGGACACCGGGGAGCTGTTTTTT	CASSLGLGDTGELFF
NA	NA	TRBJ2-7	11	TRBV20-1	TGCAGTGCTAGAGATCGGCTTCAGGAGTACTTC	CSARDRLQEYF
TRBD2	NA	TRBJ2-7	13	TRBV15	TGTGCCATCACGGGACTAGAAGAGTACGAGCAGTACTTC	CAITGLEEYEQYF
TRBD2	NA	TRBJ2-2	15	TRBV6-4	TGTGCCAGCAGTGAGCTCGCGGGAGGCACCGGGGAGCTGTTTTTT	CASSELAGGTGELFF
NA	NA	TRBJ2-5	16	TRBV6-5	TGTGCCAGCAGTTATTCCATATATGGTTTTGAAGAGACCCAGTACTTC	CASSYSIYGFEETQYF
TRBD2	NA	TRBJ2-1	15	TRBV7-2	TGTGCCAGCAGCCCTCGTGGGGGGGGGTACAATGAGCAGTTCTTC	CASSPRGGGYNEQFF
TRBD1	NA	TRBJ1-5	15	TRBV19	TGTGCCAGTAGTCCCGACAGGGTCGACAATCAGCCTCAGCATTTT	CASSPDRVDNQPQHF
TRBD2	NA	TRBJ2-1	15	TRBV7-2	TGTGCCAGCAGCCCGGGACTAGCGGGAGTTGATGAGCAGTTCTTC	CASSPGLAGVDEQFF
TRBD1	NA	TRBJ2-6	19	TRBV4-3	TGCGCCAGCAGCCCGGTCGGGACAGGGTTTGGATCTGGGGCCAACGTCCTGACTTTC	CASSPVGTGFGSGANVLTF
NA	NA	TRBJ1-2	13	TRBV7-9	TGTGCCAGCAGTAACGTCGCCGCGGATGGCTACACCTTC	CASSNVAADGYTF
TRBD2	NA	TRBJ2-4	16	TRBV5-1	TGCGCCAGCCACCCGGGACTAGCGGGATCTTTGAACATTCAGTACTTC	CASHPGLAGSLNIQYF
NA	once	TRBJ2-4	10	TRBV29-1	TGCAGCGTTGAGGAAAACATTCAGTACTTC	CSVEENIQYF
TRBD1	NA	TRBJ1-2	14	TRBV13	TGTGCCAGCAGCCAGATGGGGACAGACTATGGCTACACCTTC	CASSQMGTDYGYTF
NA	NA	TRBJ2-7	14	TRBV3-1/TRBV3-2	TGTGCCAGCAGCCAAGGGGGCGGGACCTACGAGCAGTACTTC	CASSQGGGTYEQYF
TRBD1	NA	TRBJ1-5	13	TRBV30	TGTGCCTGGAGGGAACAGGGGAATCAGCCCCAGCATTTT	CAWREQGNQPQHF
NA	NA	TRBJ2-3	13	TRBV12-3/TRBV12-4	TGTGCCAGCAGAGTAACCGGCACAGATACGCAGTATTTT	CASRVTGTDTQYF
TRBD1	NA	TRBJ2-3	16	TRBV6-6	TGTGCCAGCAGTTATAGGTTAGGACAGGGAACAGATACGCAGTATTTT	CASSYRLGQGTDTQYF
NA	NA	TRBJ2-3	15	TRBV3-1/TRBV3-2	TGTGCCAGCAGCCCTGGGATGGGGGCAACAGATACGCAGTATTTT	CASSPGMGATDTQYF
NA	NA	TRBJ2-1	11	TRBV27	TGTGCCAGCAGTTCGAACTATGAGCAGTTCTTC	CASSSNYEQFF
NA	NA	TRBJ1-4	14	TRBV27	TGTGCCAGCCGTACCCCGGGGGTAGGGGAAAAACTGTTTTTT	CASRTPGVGEKLFF
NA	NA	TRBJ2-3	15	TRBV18	TGTGCCAGCTCACCACCTCAGGGGCGCACAGATACGCAGTATTTT	CASSPPQGRTDTQYF
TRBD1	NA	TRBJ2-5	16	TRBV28	TGTGCCAGCAGTGGTAGGACAGGGGACTTTCAAGAGACCCAGTACTTC	CASSGRTGDFQETQYF
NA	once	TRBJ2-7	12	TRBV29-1	TGCAGCGTGGCGGACGGAATCTACGAGCAGTACTTC	CSVADGIYEQYF
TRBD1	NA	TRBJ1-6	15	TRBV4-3	TGCGCCAGCAGCCAAGGGACAGGGGAATATTCACCCCTCCACTTT	CASSQGTGEYSPLHF
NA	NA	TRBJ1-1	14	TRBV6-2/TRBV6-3	TGTGCCAGCAGTTTCGCCGGGAGCAACACTGAAGCTTTCTTT	CASSFAGSNTEAFF
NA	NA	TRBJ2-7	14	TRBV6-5	TGTGCCAGCAGCCGAGAGGTGGGGGACTACGAGCAGTACTTC	CASSREVGDYEQYF
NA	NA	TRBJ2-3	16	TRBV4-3	TGCGCCAGCAGCCAAAATTTGGGGGACGGCACAGATACGCAGTATTTT	CASSQNLGDGTDTQYF
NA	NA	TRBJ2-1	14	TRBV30	TGTGCCTGGAATGACATCCTTGCCTACAATGAGCAGTTCTTC	CAWNDILAYNEQFF
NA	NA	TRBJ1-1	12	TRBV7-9	TGTGCCAGCAGCCGGGGGCGAACTGAAGCTTTCTTT	CASSRGRTEAFF
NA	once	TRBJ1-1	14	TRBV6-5	TGTGCCAGCAGTTACTCGATCCGAGGGACTGAAGCTTTCTTT	CASSYSIRGTEAFF
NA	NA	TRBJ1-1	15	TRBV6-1	TGTGCCAGCAGTGAAGAAATAGGGGTGAACACTGAAGCTTTCTTT	CASSEEIGVNTEAFF
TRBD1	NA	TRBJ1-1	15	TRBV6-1	TGTGCCAGCAGTGATAACACAGGGGGTCGGACTGAAGCTTTCTTT	CASSDNTGGRTEAFF
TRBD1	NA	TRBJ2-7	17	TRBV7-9	TGTGCCAGCAGCTCGAATGACCACCGGGACAGGGGTTTGGAGCAGTACTTC	CASSSNDHRDRGLEQYF
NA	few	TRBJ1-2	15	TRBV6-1	TGTGCCAGCAGTGAAACCACAGGTCCTAACTATGGCTACACCTTC	CASSETTGPNYGYTF
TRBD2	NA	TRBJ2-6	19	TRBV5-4	TGTGCCAGCAGCCCATATTTCCCTAGCGGGAAGTCTGGGGCCAACGTCCTGACTTTC	CASSPYFPSGKSGANVLTF
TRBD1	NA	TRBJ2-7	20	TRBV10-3	TGTGCCATCAGTGAGACCTTATCGGGACAGCTTTTTACGCACTCCTACGAGCAGTACTTC	CAISETLSGQLFTHSYEQYF
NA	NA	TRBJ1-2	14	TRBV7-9	TGTGCCACCCCCTTAGCGGGGCAGCCCTATGGCTACACCTTC	CATPLAGQPYGYTF
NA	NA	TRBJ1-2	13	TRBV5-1	TGCGCCAGCAGCGTACAGGCTAACTATGGCTACACCTTC	CASSVQANYGYTF
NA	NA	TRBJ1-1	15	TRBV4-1	TGCGCCAGCAGCCAGTTCCGGGGGCTGAACACTGAAGCTTTCTTT	CASSQFRGLNTEAFF
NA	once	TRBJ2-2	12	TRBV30	TGTGCCTGGATTGTCGGAGCCGGGGAGCTGTTTTTT	CAWIVGAGELFF
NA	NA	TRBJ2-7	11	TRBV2	TGTGCCAGCAGTTGGAACTACGAGCAGTACTTC	CASSWNYEQYF